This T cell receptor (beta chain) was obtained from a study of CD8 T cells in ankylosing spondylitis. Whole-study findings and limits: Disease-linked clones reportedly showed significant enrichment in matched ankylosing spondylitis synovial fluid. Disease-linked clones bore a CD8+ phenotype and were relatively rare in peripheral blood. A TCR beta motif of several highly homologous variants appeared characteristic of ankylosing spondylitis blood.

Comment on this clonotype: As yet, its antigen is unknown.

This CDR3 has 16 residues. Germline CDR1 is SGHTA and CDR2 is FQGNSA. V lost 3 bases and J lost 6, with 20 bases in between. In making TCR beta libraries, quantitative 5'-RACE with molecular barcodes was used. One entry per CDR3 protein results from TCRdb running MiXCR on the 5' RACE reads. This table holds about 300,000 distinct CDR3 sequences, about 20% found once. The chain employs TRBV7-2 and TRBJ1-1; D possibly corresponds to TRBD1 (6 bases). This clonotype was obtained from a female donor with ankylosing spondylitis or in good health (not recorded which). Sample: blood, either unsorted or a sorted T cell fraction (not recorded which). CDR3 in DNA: TGTGCCAGCAGCTTTAGGACAGCACCGTCGGGTGCTGAAGCTTTCTTT. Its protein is CASSFRTAPSGAEAFF.